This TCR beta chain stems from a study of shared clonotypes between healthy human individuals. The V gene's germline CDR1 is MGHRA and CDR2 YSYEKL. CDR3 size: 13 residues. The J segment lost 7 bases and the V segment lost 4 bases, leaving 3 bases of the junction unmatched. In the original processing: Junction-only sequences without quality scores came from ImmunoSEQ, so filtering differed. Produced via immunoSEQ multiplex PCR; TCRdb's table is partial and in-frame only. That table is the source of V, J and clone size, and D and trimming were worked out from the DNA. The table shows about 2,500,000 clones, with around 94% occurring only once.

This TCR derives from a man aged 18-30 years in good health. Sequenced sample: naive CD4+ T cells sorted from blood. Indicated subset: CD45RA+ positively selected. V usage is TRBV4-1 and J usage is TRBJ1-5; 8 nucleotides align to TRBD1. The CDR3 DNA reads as TGCGCCAGCAGCCCCCCAGGGGGCCAGCCCCAGCATTTT. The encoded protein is CASSPPGGQPQHF.